This record covers a single T cell receptor beta chain. The antigen is not known. Germline CDR1 MGHRA, CDR2 YSYEKL. This CDR3 comprises 15 residues. V was cut by 9 bases and J by 4 bases, with 18 bases left in between. Clones were sequenced by immunoSEQ multiplex PCR, and TCRdb holds only the in-frame ones, with some missing. This sample has some 130,000 clones, with approximately 90% found just once. The sample originates from a study of T cell responses to AZD1222 COVID-19 vaccine. Overall study findings and caveats: Of spike-specific TCRs, nearly half reportedly target regions left unmutated in variants.

Material: peripheral blood, obtained on day 0 of AZD1222 vaccination. V and J are TRBV4-1 and TRBJ2-2, with D tentatively TRBD2 (7 bases). This clonotype was obtained from an adult in good health. CDR3 region: CASNPLGGLTGELFF. As DNA, the CDR3 is TGCGCCAGTAATCCACTGGGGGGGCTCACCGGGGAGCTGTTTTTT.